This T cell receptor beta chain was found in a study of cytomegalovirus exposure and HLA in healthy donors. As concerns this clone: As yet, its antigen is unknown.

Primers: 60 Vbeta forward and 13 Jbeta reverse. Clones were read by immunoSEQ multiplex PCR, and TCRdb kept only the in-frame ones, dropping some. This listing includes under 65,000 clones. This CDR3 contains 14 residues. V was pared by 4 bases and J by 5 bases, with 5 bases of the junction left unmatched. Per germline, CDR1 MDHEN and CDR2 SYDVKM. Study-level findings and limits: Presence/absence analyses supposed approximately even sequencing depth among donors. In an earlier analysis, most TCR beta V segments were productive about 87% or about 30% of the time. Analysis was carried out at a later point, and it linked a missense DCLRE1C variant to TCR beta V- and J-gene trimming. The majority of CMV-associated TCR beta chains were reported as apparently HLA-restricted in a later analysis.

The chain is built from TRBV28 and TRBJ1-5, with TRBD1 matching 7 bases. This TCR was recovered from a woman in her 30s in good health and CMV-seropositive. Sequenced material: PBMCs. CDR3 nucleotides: TGTGCCAGCAGTTACCGACAGGGCGATCAGCCCCAGCATTTT. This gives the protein CASSYRQGDQPQHF. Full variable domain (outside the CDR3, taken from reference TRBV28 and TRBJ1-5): DVKVTQSSRYLVKRTGEKVFLECVQDMDHENMFWYRQDPGLGLRLIYFSYDVKMKEKGDIPEGYSVSREKKERFSLILESASTNQTSMYLCASSYRQGDQPQHFGDGTRLSIL.